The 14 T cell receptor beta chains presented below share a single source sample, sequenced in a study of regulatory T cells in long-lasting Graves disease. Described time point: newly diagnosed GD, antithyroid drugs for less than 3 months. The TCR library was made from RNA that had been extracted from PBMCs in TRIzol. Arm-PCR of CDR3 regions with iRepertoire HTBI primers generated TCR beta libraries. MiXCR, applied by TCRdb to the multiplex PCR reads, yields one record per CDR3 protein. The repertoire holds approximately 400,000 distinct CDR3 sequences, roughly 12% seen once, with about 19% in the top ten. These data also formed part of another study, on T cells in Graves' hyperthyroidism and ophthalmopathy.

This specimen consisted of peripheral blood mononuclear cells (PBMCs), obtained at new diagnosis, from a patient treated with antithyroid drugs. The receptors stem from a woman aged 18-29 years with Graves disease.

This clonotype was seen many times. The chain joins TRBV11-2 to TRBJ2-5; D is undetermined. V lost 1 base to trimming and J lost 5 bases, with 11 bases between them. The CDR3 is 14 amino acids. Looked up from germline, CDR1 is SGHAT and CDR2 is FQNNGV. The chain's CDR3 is CASSLGRTSETQYF. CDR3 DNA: TGTGCCAGCAGCTTAGGCCGAACGTCGGAGACCCAGTACTTC.

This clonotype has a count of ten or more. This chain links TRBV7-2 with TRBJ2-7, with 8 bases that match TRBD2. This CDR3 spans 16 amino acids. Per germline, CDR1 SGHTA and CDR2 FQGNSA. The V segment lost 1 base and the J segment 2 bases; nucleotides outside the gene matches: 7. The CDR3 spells CASSLVPSGLTYEQYF. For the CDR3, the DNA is TGTGCCAGCAGCTTAGTTCCTAGCGGGCTTACCTACGAGCAGTACTTC.

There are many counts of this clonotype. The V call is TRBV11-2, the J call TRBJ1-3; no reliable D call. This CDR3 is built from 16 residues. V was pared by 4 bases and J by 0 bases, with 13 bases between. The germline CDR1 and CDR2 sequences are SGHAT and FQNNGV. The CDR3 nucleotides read TGTGCCAGCAGCTCCCTCCCATTCAGCTCTGGAAACACCATATATTTT. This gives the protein CASSSLPFSSGNTIYF.

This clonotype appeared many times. The CDR3 DNA reads TGCGCCAGCAGCGCTAAGACAGGGATGGGCACAGATACGCAGTATTTT. As protein: CASSAKTGMGTDTQYF. V and J are TRBV5-1 and TRBJ2-3; 7 positions match TRBD1. This CDR3 is 16 amino acids long. With 4 bases clipped from V and 1 base from J, the junction kept 9 bases outside the gene matches. Germline assignment: CDR1 SGHRS and CDR2 YFSETQ.

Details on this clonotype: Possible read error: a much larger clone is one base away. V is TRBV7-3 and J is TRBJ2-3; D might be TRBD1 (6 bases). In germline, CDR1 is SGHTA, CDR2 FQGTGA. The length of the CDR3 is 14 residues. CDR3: CASSLGGPTGTQYF. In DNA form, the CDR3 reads TGTGCCAGCAGCTTAGGGGGCCCCACAGGTACGCAGTATTTT.

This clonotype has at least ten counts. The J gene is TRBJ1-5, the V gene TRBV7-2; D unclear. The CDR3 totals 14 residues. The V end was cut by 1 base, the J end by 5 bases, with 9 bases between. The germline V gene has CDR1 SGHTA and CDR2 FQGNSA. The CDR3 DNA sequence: TGTGCCAGCAGCTTAGTGAGGGTGGATCAGCCCCAGCATTTT. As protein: CASSLVRVDQPQHF.

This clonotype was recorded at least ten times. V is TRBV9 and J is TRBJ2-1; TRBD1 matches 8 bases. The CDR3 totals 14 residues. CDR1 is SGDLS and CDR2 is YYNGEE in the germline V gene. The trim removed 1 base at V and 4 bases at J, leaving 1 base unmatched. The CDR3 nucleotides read TGTGCCAGCAGCGTATGGACAGGGTACAATGAGCAGTTCTTC. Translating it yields CASSVWTGYNEQFF.

DNA for the CDR3: TGTGCCAGCAGTTACCGTCGGGCGTCGTCTAATGAAAAACTGTTTTTT. Its translation: CASSYRRASSNEKLFF. The rearrangement uses TRBV6-9 and TRBJ1-4; D uncertain. Looked up from germline, CDR1 is MNHGY and CDR2 is SVAAGI. The CDR3 totals 16 residues. Trimming pared 3 bases from V and 3 bases from J, leaving 14 bases between.

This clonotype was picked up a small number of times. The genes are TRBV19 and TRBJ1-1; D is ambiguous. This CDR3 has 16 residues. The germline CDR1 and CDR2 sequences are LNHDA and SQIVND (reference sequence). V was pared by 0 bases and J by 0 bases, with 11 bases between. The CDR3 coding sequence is TGTGCCAGTAGTATAGATGGCGGACTTATGAACACTGAAGCTTTCTTT. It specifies CASSIDGGLMNTEAFF.

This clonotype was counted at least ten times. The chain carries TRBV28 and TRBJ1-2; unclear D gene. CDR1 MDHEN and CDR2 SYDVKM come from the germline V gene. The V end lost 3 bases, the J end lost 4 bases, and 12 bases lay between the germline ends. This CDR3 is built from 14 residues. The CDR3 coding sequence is TGTGCCAGCAGTTTCGGAAAGGGCGTCTATGGCTACACCTTC. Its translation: CASSFGKGVYGYTF.

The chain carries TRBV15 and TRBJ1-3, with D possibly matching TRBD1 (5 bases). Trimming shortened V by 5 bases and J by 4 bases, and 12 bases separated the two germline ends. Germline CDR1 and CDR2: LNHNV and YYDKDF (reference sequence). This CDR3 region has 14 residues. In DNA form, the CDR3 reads TGTGCCACCAGCCCCGGGACGTCGGGAAACACCATATATTTT. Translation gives CATSPGTSGNTIYF.

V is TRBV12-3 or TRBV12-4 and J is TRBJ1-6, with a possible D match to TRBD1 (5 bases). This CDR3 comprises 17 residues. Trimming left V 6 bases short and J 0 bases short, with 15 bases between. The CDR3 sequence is CASSSGMGYSYNSPLHF. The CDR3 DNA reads TGTGCCAGCAGCTCAGGGATGGGGTACTCCTATAATTCACCCCTCCACTTT.

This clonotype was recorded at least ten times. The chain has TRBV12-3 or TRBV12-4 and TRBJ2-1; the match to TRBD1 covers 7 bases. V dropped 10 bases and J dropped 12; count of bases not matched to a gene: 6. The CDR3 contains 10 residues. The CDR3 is CATGTGAQFF. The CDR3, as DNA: TGTGCCACCGGAACAGGGGCGCAGTTCTTC.

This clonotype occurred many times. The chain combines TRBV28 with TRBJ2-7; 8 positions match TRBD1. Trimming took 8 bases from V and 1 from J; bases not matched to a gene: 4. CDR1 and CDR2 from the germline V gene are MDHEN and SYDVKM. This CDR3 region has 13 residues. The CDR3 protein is CASLDRGSYEQYF. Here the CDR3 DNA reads TGTGCCAGCCTCGACAGGGGTTCCTACGAGCAGTACTTC.